This TCR beta chain was found in a study of STAT3 mutations in large granular lymphocyte leukemia. In germline, CDR1 is SGHRS, CDR2 YFSETQ. The CDR3 loop spans 22 amino acids. V lost 0 bases and J lost 0; bases outside the gene matches: 22. As concerns this clone: Its antigen is not known.

This table comes from immunoSEQ multiplex PCR, and its TCRdb copy is limited to in-frame clones, with some not included. Altogether over 3,500 clones are present, about four fifths being singletons, with the ten largest covering roughly 80%. Study-level findings and limits: Some patients had persisting codominant clonotypes that could mask small clones. At least one immunodominant TCR beta clonotype appeared in every T-cell large granular lymphocyte leukemia patient.

The chain joins TRBV5-1 to TRBJ2-5; 8 positions match TRBD2. The clonotype was recovered from a man between 40 and 49 years old with T-cell large granular lymphocyte leukemia. Some clones in this sample may be carry-over from other donors' samples. The sample was peripheral blood mononuclear cells. CDR3 coding DNA: TGCGCCAGCAGCTTGGATGGAGTCGGCCGGGCGGGGGGCCTATTGTACCAAGAGACCCAGTACTTC. Amino acids: CASSLDGVGRAGGLLYQETQYF.